The 30 T cell receptor beta chains presented below share a single source sample, sequenced in a study of blood T cells in healthy people across ages. Through a sample-barcoded 5' primer and a J-beta primer mix, a second PCR was run for roughly 6 to 12 cycles. Via MiXCR, TCRdb re-called the 5' RACE reads, giving one row per CDR3 protein. The table shows about 640,000 distinct CDR3 sequences, with 58% occurring only once. Sequencing input: blood. Receptors originate from a man aged 55-75 years in good health.

The chain recombines TRBV14 with TRBJ2-1; 11 bases fit TRBD2. J lost 7 bases, V lost 2 bases, and 4 bases had no gene match. Germline V gene sequence: CDR1 SGHDN, CDR2 FVKESK. This CDR3 is built from 15 residues. CDR3 in amino acids: CASSQTSGGGNEQFF. In DNA form, the CDR3 reads TGTGCCAGCAGCCAAACTAGCGGGGGAGGGAATGAGCAGTTCTTC. Combining the CDR3 with reference TRBV14 and TRBJ2-1 gives the whole variable domain EAGVTQFPSHSVIEKGQTVTLRCDPISGHDNLYWYRRVMGKEIKFLLHFVKESKQDESGMPNNRFLAERTGGTYSTLKVQPAELEDSGVYFCASSQTSGGGNEQFFGPGTRLTVL.

With regard to this clonotype: At one end the junction does not follow the germline gene, possibly because of a read error. The CDR3 coding sequence is TGCAGTGCTGGAGATCAAGGGACAGCCTACGAGCAGTACTTC. Its protein product is CSAGDQGTAYEQYF. The V and J genes are TRBV20-1 and TRBJ2-7; 7 nucleotides match TRBD1. CDR3 length equals 14 residues. Per the germline V gene, CDR1 is DFQATT and CDR2 is SNEGSKA (reference sequence).

V gene TRBV10-3 combines with J gene TRBJ2-1; 14 bases are a match to TRBD2. CDR3 length: 17 residues. The trim removed 5 bases at V and 5 bases at J, leaving 8 bases unmatched. Germline V gene lookup returns CDR1 ENHRY and CDR2 SYGVKD. CDR3 amino acids: CAISPRLAGGPHNEQFF. The DNA for the CDR3 is TGTGCCATCAGTCCCAGACTAGCGGGGGGGCCTCACAATGAGCAGTTCTTC.

This rearrangement joins TRBV5-1 to TRBJ2-3; 8 bases line up with TRBD1. V trimming: 4 bases; J trimming: 4 bases; junction bases outside the gene matches: 11. Germline V gene data show CDR1 as SGHRS and CDR2 as YFSETQ. The CDR3 extends over 16 amino acids. In DNA, the CDR3 is TGCGCCAGCAGCCGGGAAGGACGGACAGGGCCAGATACGCAGTATTTT. Translated, it gives CASSREGRTGPDTQYF.

The CDR3 spells CASSRPSTVGYGYTF. CDR3 DNA sequence: TGTGCCAGCAGCAGGCCCTCGACTGTTGGCTATGGCTACACCTTC. The rearrangement joins TRBV6-5 to TRBJ1-2; D is undetermined. The V gene's germline CDR1 is MNHEY and CDR2 SVGAGI. The V and J ends lost 6 bases and 4 bases respectively, with 18 bases between them. CDR3 size: 15 residues.

The chain is built from TRBV6-5 and TRBJ1-6; D unclear. Trimming took 0 bases from V and 6 from J, leaving 12 bases between them. Germline CDR1 MNHEY, CDR2 SVGAGI. The CDR3 loop spans 16 amino acids. The DNA of the CDR3 is TGTGCCAGCAGTTACTCTCGGACGGGCCGTAATTCACCCCTCCACTTT. Its protein product is CASSYSRTGRNSPLHF.

V is TRBV29-1 and J is TRBJ1-1, with TRBD1 matching over 7 bases. The germline gives CDR1 SQVTM, CDR2 ANQGSEA. J lost 3 bases, V lost 7 bases, and 5 bases had no gene match. This CDR3 spans 12 amino acids. This chain's CDR3 is CSATGLDTEAFF. The CDR3 DNA follows: TGCAGCGCGACAGGGTTGGACACTGAAGCTTTCTTT.

The chain has TRBV10-3 and TRBJ2-1; a weak D match, TRBD2 (7 bases). With 6 bases removed from V and 7 bases from J, the gap between germline ends came to 16 bases. From germline, CDR1 is ENHRY and CDR2 SYGVKD. The CDR3 covers 14 residues. CDR3 nucleotide sequence: TGTGCCATCAGGGCCGCGGGGGCGGAAAATGAGCAGTTCTTC. This gives the protein CAIRAAGAENEQFF.

On this clonotype itself: Just one base apart from a much larger clone, this may be a read error. This sequence joins TRBV28 and TRBJ1-6; 8 bases are shared with TRBD1. Germline V lookup: CDR1 MDHEN, CDR2 SYDVKM. The CDR3 runs to 15 residues. The trim removed 7 bases at V and 11 bases at J, leaving 13 bases unmatched. CDR3 sequence: CASITLDRASAPLHF. DNA of the CDR3: TGTGCCAGCATTACCCTGGACAGGGCGAGTGCACCCCTCCACTTT.

V is TRBV11-2 and J is TRBJ2-5; TRBD1 matches 9 bases. The CDR3 is 14 residues long. V lost 2 bases, J lost 7 bases, and 5 bases stayed unmatched. Per the germline V gene, CDR1 is SGHAT and CDR2 is FQNNGV. The CDR3: CASSLRTGDGTQYF. CDR3 nucleotides: TGTGCCAGCAGCTTAAGGACAGGGGATGGGACCCAGTACTTC. The full variable domain, rest sourced from reference TRBV11-2 and TRBJ2-5, is EAGVAQSPRYKIIEKRQSVAFWCNPISGHATLYWYQQILGQGPKLLIQFQNNGVVDDSQLPKDRFSAERLKGVDSTLKIQPAKLEDSAVYLCASSLRTGDGTQYFGPGTRLLVL.

The chain carries TRBV3-1 and TRBJ2-5; 10 bases are a match to TRBD2. V shed 4 bases, J shed 5 bases, and the junction held 19 bases outside the gene matches. Germline V gene sequence: CDR1 LGHDT, CDR2 YNNKEL (reference sequence). The CDR3 sequence is 19 residues long. The CDR3 DNA is TGTGCCAGCAGCCGCAGCCTTAGACTAGCGGGCCACCAGATGGAGACCCAGTACTTC. The encoded protein is CASSRSLRLAGHQMETQYF.

This clonotype is classed as medium-sized. The chain combines TRBV12-3 or TRBV12-4 with TRBJ2-5, with no clear D. The V gene lost 3 bases and the J gene lost 8 bases, with 10 bases spanning the gap. The CDR3 has 12 amino acids. DNA for the CDR3: TGTGCCAGCAGTTTGGAACGCTACACCCAGTACTTC. Residues: CASSLERYTQYF.

This clonotype showed up many times. The genes are TRBV6-2 or TRBV6-3 and TRBJ2-4; D is ambiguous. Between the trimmed V and J ends, which lost 0 bases and 8 bases, there was a span of 8 bases. Germline lookup yields CDR1 MNHEY and CDR2 SVGEGT. The CDR3 spans 13 residues. DNA of the CDR3: TGTGCCAGCAGTTACTCCTGGCAGGACATTCAGTACTTC. It codes for CASSYSWQDIQYF.

The chain couples TRBV29-1 to TRBJ2-7; TRBD1 might be the D (8 bases). The germline V gene has CDR1 SQVTM and CDR2 ANQGSEA. The V gene lost 5 bases and the J gene lost 12 bases, with 23 bases spanning the gap. The CDR3 length is 13 residues. This CDR3 is CSVTGGGQETRYF. In nucleotides, the CDR3 is TGCAGCGTTACAGGGGGGGGACAAGAGACCCGGTACTTC.

The chain joins TRBV5-1 to TRBJ2-3; 14 positions agree with TRBD2. The CDR3 spans 16 residues. The V gene's germline CDR1 is SGHRS and CDR2 YFSETQ. V lost 4 bases to trimming and J lost 9 bases; unmatched junction nucleotides: 10. The DNA of the CDR3 is TGCGCCAGCAGCCTACAGACTAGCGGGGGGGGCTCGACGCAGTATTTT. This codes for CASSLQTSGGGSTQYF.

CDR3 residues: CASSLPLSPGETQYF. The CDR3 region has the DNA TGCGCCAGCAGCTTGCCACTCTCCCCGGGTGAGACGCAGTATTTT. This chain links TRBV5-1 with TRBJ2-3; no clear D gene. This CDR3 region has 15 residues. Germline V lookup: CDR1 SGHRS, CDR2 YFSETQ. Trimming stripped 1 base from V and 9 bases from J, with 18 bases between.

The chain joins TRBV2 to TRBJ2-4; no clear D gene. The end of the DNA aligns better with TRBJ2-7, so the J call may be wrong. Germline CDR1 reads SNHLY; CDR2 reads FYNNEI. This CDR3 spans 13 amino acids. The CDR3 loop is CASSGSYTYEQYF. As DNA, the CDR3 is TGTGCCAGCAGTGGAAGCTACACCTACGAGCAGTACTTC.

The chain joins TRBV15 to TRBJ2-5; TRBD1 matches at 8 bases. The V segment lost 4 bases and the J segment 2 bases; nucleotides outside the gene matches: 3. The CDR3 runs 14 residues. CDR1 LNHNV and CDR2 YYDKDF come from the germline V gene (reference sequence). The DNA for the CDR3 is TGTGCCACCAGCATCGGACAGGGACAAGAGACCCAGTACTTC. Encoded protein: CATSIGQGQETQYF.

The DNA of the CDR3 is TGTGCCATCAGTGGCGGACAGGGAGACAATGAGCAGTTCTTC. This translates into CAISGGQGDNEQFF. The chain combines TRBV10-3 with TRBJ2-1; 8 nucleotides match TRBD1. With V trimmed by 4 bases and J by 5 bases, 4 bases remained unmatched. CDR1 is ENHRY and CDR2 is SYGVKD in the germline V gene. The CDR3 spans 14 residues.

This clonotype was seen a handful of times. The rearrangement links TRBV13 to TRBJ2-7; 12 bases agree with TRBD1. V lost 2 bases, J lost 2 bases, and 1 base stayed unmatched. From germline, CDR1 is PRHDT and CDR2 FYEKMQ (reference sequence). This CDR3 has 15 amino acids. The CDR3 reads CASSLRDRGPYEQYF. The CDR3 DNA reads as TGTGCCAGCAGCTTAAGGGACAGGGGGCCCTACGAGCAGTACTTC.

The chain joins TRBV5-1 to TRBJ1-2; 8 bases line up with TRBD1. The J segment lost 8 bases and the V segment lost 4 bases, leaving 4 bases of the junction unmatched. CDR1 and CDR2 from the germline V gene are SGHRS and YFSETQ. The CDR3 contains 12 residues. CDR3 nucleotide sequence: TGCGCCAGCAGCATCGGACAGGGCGGCTACACCTTC. As protein: CASSIGQGGYTF.

V usage is TRBV5-1 and J usage is TRBJ1-2; 9 nucleotides align to TRBD1. The germline V gene encodes CDR1 SGHRS and CDR2 YFSETQ. Trimming cost V 3 bases and J 5 bases; bases outside gene matches: 2. The CDR3 contains 13 residues. The CDR3 here is CASSWDREYGYTF. The CDR3 coding sequence is TGCGCCAGCAGCTGGGACAGGGAGTATGGCTACACCTTC.

This clonotype was found a few times. The chain joins TRBV7-2 to TRBJ2-7, with a possible D match to TRBD1 (6 bases). Trimming cost V 2 bases and J 3 bases, with 8 bases left between them. The CDR3 runs 13 residues. The germline V gene encodes CDR1 SGHTA and CDR2 FQGNSA. The CDR3 region has the DNA TGTGCCAGCAGCTTAACAGGGCTCTACGAGCAGTACTTC. It translates to CASSLTGLYEQYF.

This clonotype was seen only a few times. The genes are TRBV15 and TRBJ2-5; D is uncertain. The CDR3 consists of 15 residues. V was cut by 0 bases and J by 1 base, with 9 bases left in between. Per the germline V gene, CDR1 is LNHNV and CDR2 is YYDKDF (reference sequence). CDR3 amino acids: CATSRDPGFQETQYF. CDR3 nucleotides: TGTGCCACCAGCAGAGATCCGGGTTTCCAAGAGACCCAGTACTTC.

This clonotype has a handful of counts. This chain links TRBV6-6 with TRBJ2-5, with 7 bases that match TRBD1. Germline V CDR1 and CDR2: MNHNY, SVGAGI (reference sequence). The V gene end was trimmed by 7 bases and the J gene end by 1 base; junction bases not matched to a gene: 9. There are 15 residues in the CDR3. CDR3 residues: CASTTRQGPQETQYF. The DNA for the CDR3 is TGTGCCAGCACGACCCGACAGGGACCCCAAGAGACCCAGTACTTC.

The rearrangement links TRBV7-9 to TRBJ2-7; D is uncertain. In germline, CDR1 is SEHNR, CDR2 FQNEAQ (reference sequence). The CDR3 totals 12 residues. Trimming removed 0 bases from V and 6 bases from J, with 6 bases in between. Here the CDR3 reads CASSLATCEQYF. Written as DNA, the CDR3 is TGTGCCAGCAGCTTAGCAACCTGCGAGCAGTACTTC. Using reference TRBV7-9 and TRBJ2-7 for the parts outside the CDR3, the full variable domain is DTGVSQNPRHKITKRGQNVTFRCDPISEHNRLYWYRQTLGQGPEFLTYFQNEAQLEKSRLLSDRFSAERPKGSFSTLEIQRTEQGDSAMYLCASSLATCEQYFGPGTRLTVT.

The rearrangement links TRBV5-1 to TRBJ1-1, with D possibly matching TRBD1 (6 bases). Trimming removed 4 bases at V and 1 base at J, with 11 bases between. This CDR3 contains 14 residues. From germline, CDR1 is SGHRS and CDR2 YFSETQ. The CDR3 sequence: CASSLQTGNTEAFF. Written as DNA, the CDR3 is TGCGCCAGCAGCCTCCAGACAGGGAACACTGAAGCTTTCTTT.

The rearrangement uses TRBV27 and TRBJ1-2; possible D gene TRBD1, 6 bases. The V and J ends lost 3 bases and 5 bases respectively, with 16 bases between them. CDR1 and CDR2 from the germline V gene are MNHEY and SMNVEV (reference sequence). This CDR3 has 15 residues. DNA for the CDR3: TGTGCCAGCAGTTTCACAGGGACCGTCGCGTATGGCTACACCTTC. Encoded protein: CASSFTGTVAYGYTF.

This clonotype was seen only a few times. The rearrangement uses TRBV18 and TRBJ1-3, with D uncertain. CDR1 is KGHSH and CDR2 is LQKENI in the germline V gene. CDR3 length equals 13 residues. Trimming removed 6 bases at V and 8 bases at J, with 14 bases between. The chain's CDR3 is CASSQFSQDTIYF. The CDR3 bases are TGTGCCAGCTCCCAGTTCTCGCAGGACACCATATATTTT.

This clonotype was seen repeatedly, ten times or more. The V gene is TRBV18, the J gene TRBJ2-7; 10 nucleotides line up with TRBD1. Per germline, CDR1 KGHSH and CDR2 LQKENI. The CDR3 has 15 amino acids. Losses at the gene ends were 2 bases for V and 4 bases for J; bases not matched to a gene: 5. Here the CDR3 reads CASSPTGTGDYEQYF. In DNA form, the CDR3 reads TGTGCCAGCTCACCAACCGGGACAGGGGATTACGAGCAGTACTTC.